This T cell receptor beta chain was recovered during a study of shared clonotypes between healthy human individuals. Overall study: Donor ages ranged 18 to 49 years: a couple of women, a few men.

Study donors comprised healthy, HIV-negative adults devoid of recent acute infection or vaccination. Study-wide points: Genetic and exposure-history diversity was limited by the few donors. A generally larger estimated richness was seen in naive subsets than in memory subsets.

Remarks on this clone: Its antigen is still unknown.

The method was immunoSEQ multiplex PCR; TCRdb's version includes in-frame clones alone and lacks a portion of them. The profile shows 2,500,000 or so clones, over 85% of them singletons. V gave up 4 bases and J gave up 4 bases, with 8 bases separating them. This CDR3 comprises 12 residues. Germline V lookup: CDR1 MGHDK, CDR2 SYGVNS. The rearrangement joins TRBV25-1 to TRBJ2-7, with D possibly TRBD2 on 6 matching bases. Sequenced material: naive CD4+ T cells sorted from blood. The subset: CD45RA+ positively selected. The source is a man aged 18 to 35 in good health. CDR3 loop: CASSGGRYEQYF. CDR3 nucleotide sequence: TGTGCCAGCAGTGGGGGGAGGTACGAGCAGTACTTC.